This is a list of T cell receptor beta chains from one sample in a study of OX40 agonist ivuxolimab in advanced cancers. Sequenced by immunoSEQ multiplex PCR; TCRdb stores in-frame clones only, minus some. The sample holds some 50,000 clones, roughly nine tenths seen once. The sample was CD4+ or CD8+ T cells sorted from blood, taken in a trial of the OX40 agonist ivuxolimab. The receptors were sampled from an adult with an advanced solid tumor such as melanoma, head and neck, liver or kidney cancer. CDR3s include the opening cysteine and the closing phenylalanine or tryptophan. Fields, in order: clone size, D gene, J gene, V gene, CDR3 DNA, CDR3 protein. The D gene is left open where the match is weak. The size field is filled for only some rows; it gives once, few, many or a size class.

.,TRBD2,TRBJ2-3,TRBV7-8,TGTGCCAGCAGCTTCAATAGCGGGGGGGCGGAAGATACGCAGTATTTT,CASSFNSGGAEDTQYF
few,.,TRBJ1-1,TRBV7-2,TGTGCCAGCAGCTTTGCGATTGAAGCTTTCTTT,CASSFAIEAFF
few,.,TRBJ1-1,TRBV5-4,TGTGCCAGCAGCTTGCTCACGAACACTGAAGCTTTCTTT,CASSLLTNTEAFF
.,.,TRBJ1-1,TRBV7-8,TGTGCCAGCAGCGCTACAGGAATCGAGAACACTGAAGCTTTCTTT,CASSATGIENTEAFF
.,.,TRBJ1-5,TRBV6-1,TGTGCCAGCAGCGTCTTCGGGGGAGATCAGCCCCAGCATTTT,CASSVFGGDQPQHF
few,.,TRBJ1-1,TRBV5-4,TGTGCCAGCAGTTATAATTTGAACACTGAAGCTTTCTTT,CASSYNLNTEAFF
.,TRBD2,TRBJ2-3,TRBV7-9,TGTGCCAGCAGCGAGACTAGCTTGGATACGCAGTATTTT,CASSETSLDTQYF
.,TRBD1,TRBJ2-2,TRBV28,TGTGCCAGCAGTTCAATGCTGGTGGGACAGGGATACACCGGGGAGCTGTTTTTT,CASSSMLVGQGYTGELFF
once,TRBD2,TRBJ2-1,TRBV5-1,TGCGCCAGCAGCAGCGGCAGAAGCGGGGCGGTATACAATGAGCAGTTCTTC,CASSSGRSGAVYNEQFF
.,.,TRBJ2-7,TRBV5-5,TGTGCCAGCAGCCTCCGGGGGGCTAGCGTCAGCTACGAGCAGTACTTC,CASSLRGASVSYEQYF
.,.,TRBJ1-1,TRBV6-4,TGTGCCAGCAGTGAAGTAGGGGGCACTGAAGCTTTCTTT,CASSEVGGTEAFF
.,.,TRBJ2-7,TRBV5-1,TGCGCCAGCAGCTTGGAAGGAAGCGAGCAGTACTTC,CASSLEGSEQYF
.,.,TRBJ2-7,TRBV28,TGTGCCAGCAGTTTTGGTGTACTCTACGAGCAGTACTTC,CASSFGVLYEQYF
.,.,TRBJ2-1,TRBV4-1,TGCGCCAGCAGCCAGGGACCTTCGCCCAATGAGCAGTTCTTC,CASSQGPSPNEQFF
.,.,TRBJ2-7,TRBV28,TGTGCCAGCAGTTTAGACAGTTTTTACGAGCAGTACTTC,CASSLDSFYEQYF
.,.,TRBJ1-5,TRBV2,TGTGCCAGCAGTGTCCCGAAAACAGGGAGCAATCAGCCCCAGCATTTT,CASSVPKTGSNQPQHF